The TCR beta chain described here comes from a study of cytomegalovirus exposure and HLA in healthy donors. The data were produced by immunoSEQ multiplex PCR, yet TCRdb's version contains in-frame clones alone and is incomplete. The sample lists about 280,000 clones, roughly 90% occurring once. Material for sequencing was PBMCs. The sequence came from a woman younger than 35 in good health and CMV-seronegative.

The CDR3 loop reads CASSLGQGGPRDTQYF. CDR3 bases: TGTGCCAGCAGCTTAGGTCAGGGAGGGCCTAGAGATACGCAGTATTTT. V and J are TRBV7-2 and TRBJ2-3; 7 bases are shared with TRBD2. Trimming cost V 1 base and J 5 bases; bases outside gene matches: 9. Germline CDR1 reads SGHTA; CDR2 reads FQGNSA. The CDR3 runs 16 residues. The variable domain in full, completed from reference TRBV7-2 and TRBJ2-3, reads GAGVSQSPSNKVTEKGKDVELRCDPISGHTALYWYRQSLGQGLEFLIYFQGNSAPDKSGLPSDRFSAERTGGSVSTLTIQRTQQEDSAVYLCASSLGQGGPRDTQYFGPGTRLTVL.